This T cell receptor beta chain was identified in a study of CD8 T cells in Susac syndrome. Sequencing of TCR beta, carried out with a high-throughput approach, was applied to CD8+ and CD4+ T cells from the blood. Negative isolation was used for CD8+ and CD4+ T cells, and FACS enrichment was applied to TEMRA cells. CDR1 is MDHEN and CDR2 is SYDVKM in the germline V gene. The CDR3 spans 15 residues. V lost 6 bases to trimming and J lost 3 bases; unmatched junction nucleotides: 8. Reverse transcription of 0.5 to 1 ug RNA used random hexamers. TCRdb used MiXCR to reprocess the immunoSEQ multiplex PCR reads, holding one entry per CDR3 protein. The data hold tens of thousands of distinct CDR3 sequences, with 94% observed a single time.

The chain uses TRBV28 and TRBJ2-7, with TRBD1 identical over 10 bases. The specimen sequenced was CD8+ T cells from PBMCs. The clonotype comes from a human donor with Susac syndrome. CDR3 bases: TGTGCCAGCAGCTCCAACTGGGACAGGGGCTACGAGCAGTACTTC. Protein: CASSSNWDRGYEQYF.